Below, one TCR beta chain is given with its context. This entry is derived from a study of blood T cell repertoires in COVID-19. Turning to the study itself: Whether acute or convalescent, the COVID-19 samples came from the United States, Italy and Spain. PBMCs, B-cell-depleted T cells, or T cells provided the cDNA or gDNA that made up the material.

J lost 3 bases, V lost 2 bases, and 4 bases had no gene match. Germline CDR1 MDHEN, CDR2 SYDVKM. The CDR3 spans 14 residues. Original handling: Amplifying reference gene primers gave estimates of nucleated cell counts. Sequenced by immunoSEQ multiplex PCR; TCRdb stores in-frame clones only, minus some. V, J and clone size derive from that table, while D and trimming were established from the DNA sequence. Of some 240,000 clones listed, 89% are singletons. The sequence derives from a woman in her thirties or forties who had recovered from COVID-19. The chain recombines TRBV28 with TRBJ2-7, with 7 positions matching TRBD2. The sample comprised peripheral blood. The CDR3 nucleotides are TGTGCCAGCAGTTTAGGACTAGTTTACTACGAGCAGTACTTC. Translation: CASSLGLVYYEQYF.